This is a list of T cell receptor beta chains from one sample in a study of OX40 agonist ivuxolimab in advanced cancers. Clones were sequenced by immunoSEQ multiplex PCR, and TCRdb holds only the in-frame ones, with some missing. The sample yields some 66,000 clones, around 83% seen once. This sample comprised CD4+ or CD8+ T cells sorted from blood, obtained in a trial of the OX40 agonist ivuxolimab. These receptors all stem from an adult with an advanced solid tumor such as melanoma, head and neck, liver or kidney cancer. Each CDR3 is given with its conserved first and last residue. A D gene is named only where the DNA matches it firmly. Some rows mark clone size as missing; the rest say once, few, many or name a class of expanded clone.

. | TRBJ1-2 | . | TRBV6-5 | TGTGCCAGCAGTGAAACGAGGGGGTCTAGTGGCTACACCTTC | CASSETRGSSGYTF
. | TRBJ1-1 | few | TRBV28 | TGTGCCAGCAGAGCTCAACAGGGAAGGAACACTGAAGCTTTCTTT | CASRAQQGRNTEAFF
TRBD2 | TRBJ2-3 | . | TRBV7-2 | TGTGCCAGCAGCTTAGAGCGGGAGGGAGGTTTGGATACGCAGTATTTT | CASSLEREGGLDTQYF
. | TRBJ1-2 | once | TRBV19 | TGTGCCAGTAGTATTAGGGATAACTATGGCTACACCTTC | CASSIRDNYGYTF
. | TRBJ2-7 | . | TRBV29-1 | TGCAGCTCACTGGGTTCTGGAGACTACGAGCAGTACTTC | CSSLGSGDYEQYF
TRBD2 | TRBJ2-2 | . | TRBV5-4 | TGTGCCAGCAGCTCCGGGACTAGCGGGACCACCGGGGAGCTGTTTTTT | CASSSGTSGTTGELFF
TRBD2 | TRBJ2-5 | . | TRBV7-2 | TGTGCCAGCCGCCTAGCGGGAGGCGGGGAGACCCAGTACTTC | CASRLAGGGETQYF
TRBD2 | TRBJ2-2 | . | TRBV6-4 | TGTGCCAAAAGACTAGCGGGGAATTCGAACACCGGGGAGCTGTTTTTT | CAKRLAGNSNTGELFF
TRBD1 | TRBJ2-7 | . | TRBV2 | TGTGCCAGCGGGCCGACAGGGGTGTCCTACGAGCAGTACTTC | CASGPTGVSYEQYF
. | TRBJ2-1 | . | TRBV4-1 | TGCGCCAGCAGCCAAGACATAACTAGGTTGTTAGGCAATGAGCAGTTCTTC | CASSQDITRLLGNEQFF
. | TRBJ2-1 | . | TRBV15 | TGTGCCACCACCGTAACTTCCTACAATGAGCAGTTCTTC | CATTVTSYNEQFF
TRBD1 | TRBJ2-7 | . | TRBV28 | TGTGCCAGCAGGAGGGACAGGGGGCGGAACGAGCAGTACTTC | CASRRDRGRNEQYF
TRBD2 | TRBJ2-7 | . | TRBV7-2 | TGTGCCAGCAGCACCATAGCGGGAGGGTACTCTAACGAGCAGTACTTC | CASSTIAGGYSNEQYF
. | TRBJ1-2 | . | TRBV7-9 | TGTGCCAGCAGCTTACCAGGGACTAACTATGGCTACACCTTC | CASSLPGTNYGYTF
. | TRBJ2-2 | . | TRBV7-7 | TGTGCCAGCAGCTTCGGACTAGGGGGAGGGGAGCTGTTTTTT | CASSFGLGGGELFF
. | TRBJ1-3 | . | TRBV7-9 | TGTGCCAGCAGCTTAAGTAGGGCAGGAAACACCATATATTTT | CASSLSRAGNTIYF
. | TRBJ2-3 | . | TRBV10-1 | TGCGCCAGCAGTGGCCAATATCACGATACGCAGTATTTT | CASSGQYHDTQYF
TRBD1 | TRBJ1-2 | . | TRBV5-8 | TGTGCCAGCAGCCCCTTCAAGGGACAGGTGTCAAACTATGGCTACACCTTC | CASSPFKGQVSNYGYTF
. | TRBJ1-2 | . | TRBV5-4 | TGTGCCAGCAGCTTGGTCAGGGAACACTATGGCTACACCTTC | CASSLVREHYGYTF
TRBD1 | TRBJ2-5 | . | TRBV7-9 | TGTGCCAGCGGCTCCCGGACAGGGCTAGAGACCCAGTACTTC | CASGSRTGLETQYF
. | TRBJ2-7 | few | TRBV5-6 | TGTGCCAGCAGCCCCGTGGTGAGTGTTTACGAGCAGTACTTC | CASSPVVSVYEQYF
. | TRBJ2-7 | few | TRBV21-1 | TGTGCCAGCAGCCTCCGGGACAGGGGTCACGAGCAGTACTTC | CASSLRDRGHEQYF
TRBD2 | TRBJ2-7 | . | TRBV11-3 | TGTGCCAGCAGCTGGACTAGCGGGAGAACCCCGTTTACCTACGAGCAGTACTTC | CASSWTSGRTPFTYEQYF
TRBD1 | TRBJ2-7 | . | TRBV14 | TGTGCCAGCAGCCAATCGACAGGGTACTACGAGCAGTACTTC | CASSQSTGYYEQYF
TRBD2 | TRBJ2-3 | . | TRBV4-2 | TGTGCCAGCAGCCAAGCCCCCTCAGCGGGAGGGGCAGATACGCAGTATTTT | CASSQAPSAGGADTQYF
TRBD1 | TRBJ2-5 | . | TRBV7-2 | TGTGCCAGCAGCTCCAGACGCAGGGGGCGGGAGACCCAGTACTTC | CASSSRRRGRETQYF
. | TRBJ2-7 | . | TRBV5-1 | TGCGCCAGCAGCTTGGAGGGTTCTCTCTACGAGCAGTACTTC | CASSLEGSLYEQYF
TRBD1 | TRBJ1-1 | . | TRBV29-1 | TGCAGCGCTGGACAGGGGATCCCTGAAGCTTTCTTT | CSAGQGIPEAFF
TRBD1 | TRBJ2-7 | . | TRBV28 | TGTGCCAGCAACCTCGGGACAGGGTTCTACGAGCAGTACTTC | CASNLGTGFYEQYF
. | TRBJ1-1 | . | TRBV21-1 | TGTGCCAGCAGCAAAAACACTGAAGCTTTCTTT | CASSKNTEAFF
. | TRBJ2-1 | . | TRBV7-9 | TGTGCCAGCAGCTTAGCGGGAGGGGGGTACCGGACCTCGTACAATGAGCAGTTCTTC | CASSLAGGGYRTSYNEQFF
. | TRBJ1-6 | . | TRBV14 | TGTGCCAGCGGGTTTTCGGATAATTCACCCCTCCACTTT | CASGFSDNSPLHF
. | TRBJ2-7 | . | TRBV21-1 | TGTGCCAGCAGCAAAGGGGCTGGGGTCGAGCAGTACTTC | CASSKGAGVEQYF
. | TRBJ2-2 | once | TRBV7-2 | TGTGCCAGCAGCCCAGGCGGTTTCGGGAGCTCAACCGGGGAGCTGTTTTTT | CASSPGGFGSSTGELFF
. | TRBJ2-1 | . | TRBV19 | TGTGCCAGTAGCCCTGGGTGGGCAGATGAGCAGTTCTTC | CASSPGWADEQFF
TRBD1 | TRBJ2-1 | . | TRBV7-8 | TGTGCCAGCAGCCCGGATACAGGGGGAAATTACAATGAGCAGTTCTTC | CASSPDTGGNYNEQFF
. | TRBJ2-7 | . | TRBV2 | TGTGCCAGCAGGGCTGGCTCCTACGAGCAGTACTTC | CASRAGSYEQYF
TRBD2 | TRBJ2-3 | . | TRBV11-2 | TGTGCCAGCAGCTTACTATTGGTAGCGGGCAACACAGATACGCAGTATTTT | CASSLLLVAGNTDTQYF
TRBD1 | TRBJ1-3 | . | TRBV27 | TGTGCCAGCAGTCCTCGGGACAGCCGCTCTGGAAACACCATATATTTT | CASSPRDSRSGNTIYF
. | TRBJ2-7 | . | TRBV14 | TGTGCCAGCAGCCTCATGCCGATTAGCTCCTACGAGCAGTACTTC | CASSLMPISSYEQYF
TRBD1 | TRBJ1-5 | few | TRBV10-3 | TGTGCCATCAGTGAGACAAAGGGACAGACAAACAATCAGCCCCAGCATTTT | CAISETKGQTNNQPQHF
TRBD1 | TRBJ2-7 | medium-sized | TRBV14 | TGTGCCAGCAGCCCTGGGACAGGCTACGAGCAGTACTTC | CASSPGTGYEQYF
. | TRBJ2-1 | once | TRBV15 | TGTGCCACCAGCAGAGTGGCACGGGACTCCTCCATCTTC | CATSRVARDSSIF
TRBD2 | TRBJ2-1 | once | TRBV7-3 | TGTGCCAGCAGCTACAATAGCGGGAGGGCGTATGAGCAGTTCTTC | CASSYNSGRAYEQFF
TRBD1 | TRBJ1-2 | . | TRBV11-2 | TGTGCCAGCACGAGGACAGGGTATGGCTACACCTTC | CASTRTGYGYTF
TRBD2 | TRBJ2-1 | . | TRBV7-6 | TGTGCCAGCAGCGGCGGGGGTGTCTATGAGCAGTTCTTC | CASSGGGVYEQFF